These T cell receptor beta chains were read from a single sample in a study of blood T cell repertoires in COVID-19. The protocol was immunoSEQ multiplex PCR, while the TCRdb copy is restricted to in-frame clones and leaves out a portion. The sample records about 200,000 clones, about nine tenths being singletons. The sequenced sample was peripheral blood. These receptors were collected from a man aged 60-69 years who had recovered from COVID-19. The CDR3 runs from the conserved cysteine through the conserved F or W. The order of the fields is clone size, D gene, V gene, J gene, CDR3 protein, CDR3 DNA. A D gene is named only where the DNA matches it firmly. Clone size is not always given. Where it is, it says once, few, many or a class for expanded clones.

clone size: -; D gene: -; V gene: TRBV6-5; J gene: TRBJ1-2; CDR3 protein: CASKEQGRFNYGYTF; CDR3 DNA: TGTGCCAGCAAGGAACAGGGAAGATTTAACTATGGCTACACCTTC
clone size: -; D gene: TRBD1; V gene: TRBV19; J gene: TRBJ1-1; CDR3 protein: CASSKGQVGTEAFF; CDR3 DNA: TGTGCCAGTAGTAAGGGACAGGTGGGCACTGAAGCTTTCTTT
clone size: -; D gene: -; V gene: TRBV19; J gene: TRBJ1-2; CDR3 protein: CASSILQERNYGYTF; CDR3 DNA: TGTGCCAGTAGTATTTTACAGGAAAGGAACTATGGCTACACCTTC
clone size: -; D gene: -; V gene: TRBV7-2; J gene: TRBJ1-3; CDR3 protein: CASSSAGTVTSGNTIYF; CDR3 DNA: TGTGCCAGCAGCTCGGCGGGGACGGTGACCTCTGGAAACACCATATATTTT
clone size: -; D gene: -; V gene: TRBV30; J gene: TRBJ1-5; CDR3 protein: CAWSVPHRRPGPQHF; CDR3 DNA: TGTGCCTGGAGTGTACCCCACAGGCGACCGGGGCCCCAGCATTTT
clone size: once; D gene: -; V gene: TRBV11-1; J gene: TRBJ2-2; CDR3 protein: CASSLDLSGELFF; CDR3 DNA: TGTGCCAGCAGCCTAGACTTGTCCGGGGAGCTGTTTTTT
clone size: -; D gene: -; V gene: TRBV27; J gene: TRBJ2-7; CDR3 protein: CASRVGFGSYEQYF; CDR3 DNA: TGTGCCAGCAGAGTCGGATTCGGGTCCTACGAGCAGTACTTC
clone size: -; D gene: TRBD2; V gene: TRBV7-6; J gene: TRBJ2-1; CDR3 protein: CASSLAAYSPLAGGAYEQFF; CDR3 DNA: TGTGCCAGCAGCTTAGCCGCTTACAGTCCCCTAGCGGGAGGTGCGTATGAGCAGTTCTTC
clone size: -; D gene: -; V gene: TRBV27; J gene: TRBJ2-2; CDR3 protein: CASSLSIAFPPDTGELFF; CDR3 DNA: TGTGCCAGCAGTTTATCAATAGCGTTCCCCCCGGACACCGGGGAGCTGTTTTTT
clone size: once; D gene: -; V gene: TRBV2; J gene: TRBJ1-1; CDR3 protein: CARSSRFMNTEAFF; CDR3 DNA: TGTGCCAGAAGCTCTAGGTTCATGAACACTGAAGCTTTCTTT
clone size: -; D gene: TRBD1; V gene: TRBV7-8; J gene: TRBJ2-6; CDR3 protein: CASGRDRALSGANVLTF; CDR3 DNA: TGTGCCAGCGGTCGGGACAGGGCGCTCTCTGGGGCCAACGTCCTGACTTTC
clone size: -; D gene: -; V gene: TRBV2; J gene: TRBJ2-5; CDR3 protein: CASSEGLKYF; CDR3 DNA: TGTGCCAGCAGTGAGGGACTCAAGTACTTC
clone size: many; D gene: -; V gene: TRBV7-3; J gene: TRBJ2-2; CDR3 protein: CASSLKAGSTGELFF; CDR3 DNA: TGTGCCAGCAGCTTAAAGGCAGGCAGCACCGGGGAGCTGTTTTTT
clone size: -; D gene: TRBD2; V gene: TRBV11-2; J gene: TRBJ2-2; CDR3 protein: CASSPGLAMIITGELFF; CDR3 DNA: TGTGCCAGCAGCCCGGGACTAGCGATGATTATCACCGGGGAGCTGTTTTTT
clone size: -; D gene: TRBD2; V gene: TRBV19; J gene: TRBJ2-2; CDR3 protein: CASLAGGMSGELFF; CDR3 DNA: TGTGCCAGTTTAGCGGGGGGAATGTCCGGGGAGCTGTTTTTT
clone size: -; D gene: TRBD2; V gene: TRBV7-6; J gene: TRBJ2-2; CDR3 protein: CASSGPGREVGSGELFF; CDR3 DNA: TGTGCCAGCAGCGGACCTGGCCGGGAGGTGGGATCCGGGGAGCTGTTTTTT
clone size: few; D gene: TRBD1; V gene: TRBV19; J gene: TRBJ2-7; CDR3 protein: CASSIAQGAYEQYF; CDR3 DNA: TGTGCCAGTAGTATAGCACAGGGGGCCTACGAGCAGTACTTC
clone size: -; D gene: TRBD1; V gene: TRBV28; J gene: TRBJ1-2; CDR3 protein: CASNTQGDYGYTF; CDR3 DNA: TGTGCCAGCAACACACAGGGGGACTATGGCTACACCTTC
clone size: -; D gene: TRBD2; V gene: TRBV5-4; J gene: TRBJ2-5; CDR3 protein: CASTNLAGAPETQYF; CDR3 DNA: TGTGCCAGCACCAACCTAGCGGGAGCCCCAGAGACCCAGTACTTC
clone size: -; D gene: -; V gene: TRBV18; J gene: TRBJ1-1; CDR3 protein: CASSPLDGGAFF; CDR3 DNA: TGTGCCAGCTCACCATTGGACGGGGGAGCTTTCTTT
clone size: -; D gene: TRBD2; V gene: TRBV28; J gene: TRBJ2-1; CDR3 protein: CAAQPGGHGEQFF; CDR3 DNA: TGTGCCGCTCAACCGGGAGGGCACGGTGAGCAGTTCTTC
clone size: few; D gene: -; V gene: TRBV19; J gene: TRBJ1-3; CDR3 protein: CASSRGVSGNTIYF; CDR3 DNA: TGTGCCAGTAGTAGGGGGGTCTCTGGAAACACCATATATTTT
clone size: -; D gene: -; V gene: TRBV5-1; J gene: TRBJ2-7; CDR3 protein: CASSIDITYEQYF; CDR3 DNA: TGCGCCAGCAGCATAGACATAACCTACGAGCAGTACTTC
clone size: few; D gene: -; V gene: TRBV5-1; J gene: TRBJ2-7; CDR3 protein: CASSPLPGLHYEQYF; CDR3 DNA: TGCGCCAGCAGCCCGTTGCCGGGACTCCACTACGAGCAGTACTTC
clone size: -; D gene: -; V gene: TRBV4-1; J gene: TRBJ2-6; CDR3 protein: CASSRTGINGANVLTF; CDR3 DNA: TGCGCCAGCAGCCGAACAGGAATTAATGGGGCCAACGTCCTGACTTTC
clone size: -; D gene: -; V gene: TRBV11-3; J gene: TRBJ2-5; CDR3 protein: CASSLSSQETQYF; CDR3 DNA: TGTGCCAGCAGCTTATCGTCCCAAGAGACCCAGTACTTC
clone size: few; D gene: TRBD1; V gene: TRBV7-6; J gene: TRBJ2-7; CDR3 protein: CASSSRDRVYEQYF; CDR3 DNA: TGTGCCAGCAGCAGCCGCGACAGGGTGTATGAGCAGTACTTC